This T cell receptor beta chain was identified in a study of blood T cells in healthy people across ages. Overall study context: Capture via template switching afforded approximately one barcoded beta molecule per two T cells.

Deletions cut 4 bases from V and 1 base from J, with 8 bases between. The germline V gene encodes CDR1 SQVTM and CDR2 ANQGSEA. The length of the CDR3 is 13 residues. Ten milliliters of peripheral blood were drawn from each donor. It was with a sample-barcoded 5' primer and a J-beta primer mix that a second PCR of roughly 6 to 12 cycles was run. The yield of each sample was at least 2.5 million CDR3-containing paired-end reads. TCRdb analysed the 5' RACE reads with MiXCR anew, one entry per CDR3 protein. The sample lists 890,000 or so distinct CDR3 sequences, 62% occurring once. The sequenced material came from blood. The sequence derives from a man aged 25 to 40 in good health. V is TRBV29-1 and J is TRBJ2-1, with D possibly being TRBD2 (6 bases). The CDR3 DNA sequence: TGCAGCGTTGTGGGGAGGTCCTACAATGAGCAGTTCTTC. Its protein is CSVVGRSYNEQFF.